This paragraph covers one TCR beta chain sequence. The data stem from a study of blood T cell repertoires in COVID-19. Study at large: Donors in the United States, Italy and Spain gave samples during acute or convalescent COVID-19.

Germline V lookup: CDR1 MNHEY, CDR2 SVGAGI. The CDR3 loop spans 15 amino acids. The V and J ends lost 0 bases and 11 bases, in that order; junction bases with no gene match: 12. TCRdb keeps only in-frame clones here, not all; method: immunoSEQ multiplex PCR. The sample lists about 440,000 clones, roughly 91% occurring once. This clonotype was sampled from a woman in her twenties or thirties with acute or convalescent COVID-19. The rearrangement uses TRBV6-5 and TRBJ1-1; 7 bases fit TRBD1. The specimen sequenced was peripheral blood. The CDR3 DNA follows: TGTGCCAGCAGTTACTCCAGCCCCACAGGGGTGGGTGCTTTCTTT. As protein: CASSYSSPTGVGAFF.